This is a list of T cell receptor beta chains from one sample in a study of blood T cell repertoires in COVID-19. Libraries were prepared by immunoSEQ multiplex PCR; TCRdb keeps only in-frame clonotypes and omits some of them. The repertoire holds under 300,000 clones, with around 80% as singletons. The sample taken for sequencing was peripheral blood. All receptors come from a woman younger than 30 with acute or convalescent COVID-19. Each CDR3 is given with its conserved first and last residue. The D gene is left open where the match is weak. Rows give clone size only sometimes, using once, few, many, or a class for an expanded clone.

D	V	J	length	size	CDR3	DNA
-	TRBV7-9	TRBJ2-1	12	-	CASSRTSGEQFF	TGTGCCAGCAGCCGAACGTCCGGTGAGCAGTTCTTC
-	TRBV6-5	TRBJ1-5	13	-	CASSIGQNQPQHF	TGTGCCAGCAGTATAGGACAGAATCAGCCCCAGCATTTT
TRBD1	TRBV6-2/TRBV6-3	TRBJ1-1	16	-	CASSYLIGGANTEAFF	TGTGCCAGCAGTTACCTTATAGGGGGCGCGAACACTGAAGCTTTCTTT
TRBD2	TRBV7-8	TRBJ2-7	16	-	CASSLGLAGGLIEQYF	TGTGCCAGCAGCTTAGGACTAGCGGGAGGGCTGATCGAGCAGTACTTC
TRBD2	TRBV6-5	TRBJ2-3	14	-	CASSSGDSTDTQYF	TGTGCCAGCAGTAGCGGGGATAGCACAGATACGCAGTATTTT
TRBD2	TRBV3-1/TRBV3-2	TRBJ2-1	16	once	CASSQMAGAGYSEQFF	TGTGCCAGCAGCCAAATGGCGGGAGCGGGATATAGCGAGCAGTTCTTC
-	TRBV6-5	TRBJ1-1	13	-	CASSPGVAGEAFF	TGTGCCAGCAGCCCAGGGGTAGCTGGTGAAGCTTTCTTT
-	TRBV28	TRBJ1-5	16	-	CASNLGDPYSNQPQHF	TGTGCCAGCAACCTGGGCGACCCCTATAGCAATCAGCCCCAGCATTTT
TRBD1	TRBV5-1	TRBJ1-4	15	-	CASSLGGQGGEKLFF	TGCGCCAGCAGCTTGGGCGGACAGGGAGGAGAAAAACTGTTTTTT
TRBD2	TRBV27	TRBJ2-3	16	-	CASSPGGAGSTDTQYF	TGTGCCAGCAGTCCCGGGGGGGCCGGGAGCACAGATACGCAGTATTTT
-	TRBV7-2	TRBJ1-2	13	-	CASSLDRDYGYTF	TGTGCCAGCAGCTTAGACAGAGACTATGGCTACACCTTC
-	TRBV18	TRBJ1-5	13	-	CASSPGIDQPQHF	TGTGCCAGCTCACCCGGGATCGATCAGCCCCAGCATTTT
-	TRBV5-1	TRBJ1-4	14	few	CASRTGWGSEKLFF	TGCGCCAGCAGAACCGGCTGGGGCTCCGAAAAACTGTTTTTT
-	TRBV4-3	TRBJ1-4	16	-	CASSQDGGIANEKLFF	TGCGCCAGCAGCCAAGATGGGGGGATTGCTAATGAAAAACTGTTTTTT
-	TRBV5-1	TRBJ2-7	15	-	CASSASAGTTYEQYF	TGCGCCAGCAGCGCCTCGGCGGGTACAACCTACGAGCAGTACTTC
TRBD2	TRBV18	TRBJ2-7	15	-	CASSPPASGYYEQYF	TGTGCCAGCTCACCACCGGCTAGCGGGTACTACGAGCAGTACTTC
-	TRBV11-2	TRBJ1-6	15	-	CASSLALQGNSPLHF	TGTGCCAGCAGCTTAGCTCTACAGGGTAATTCACCCCTCCACTTT
-	TRBV6-2/TRBV6-3	TRBJ2-7	12	-	CASSYGRSEQYF	TGTGCCAGCAGTTATGGGCGAAGCGAGCAGTACTTC
TRBD1	TRBV7-9	TRBJ2-5	15	-	CASSLVGQVQETQYF	TGTGCCAGCAGCTTAGTTGGACAGGTCCAAGAGACCCAGTACTTC
TRBD2	TRBV19	TRBJ2-1	11	-	CAIGAGSEQFF	TGTGCCATCGGAGCGGGAAGTGAGCAGTTCTTC
-	TRBV14	TRBJ1-1	16	-	CASSQRRGGVGTEAFF	TGTGCCAGCAGCCAAAGGCGAGGGGGAGTGGGCACTGAAGCTTTCTTT
-	TRBV2	TRBJ2-3	14	-	CASRDRTVGDTQYF	TGTGCCAGCAGGGACCGGACAGTCGGGGATACGCAGTATTTT
TRBD1	TRBV5-1	TRBJ1-3	14	-	CASSPGTEGNTIYF	TGCGCCAGCAGCCCCGGGACAGAAGGAAACACCATATATTTT
-	TRBV6-5	TRBJ2-7	15	few	CASSYDGGAIYEQYF	TGTGCCAGCAGTTACGACGGGGGAGCTATCTACGAGCAGTACTTC
-	TRBV19	TRBJ1-5	15	-	CASSIDSAGARPQHF	TGTGCCAGTAGTATAGATTCGGCAGGGGCGAGGCCCCAGCATTTT
-	TRBV2	TRBJ2-5	13	-	CASSEQPGGTQYF	TGTGCCAGCAGTGAGCAGCCCGGAGGGACCCAGTACTTC
-	TRBV7-2	TRBJ2-5	19	-	CASSLAPLGGAPPEETQYF	TGTGCCAGCAGCTTAGCGCCTCTTGGGGGGGCCCCCCCCGAAGAGACCCAGTACTTC
TRBD2	TRBV19	TRBJ2-1	15	-	CASSWGLGVGNEQFF	TGTGCCAGTAGTTGGGGACTAGGGGTCGGGAATGAGCAGTTCTTC
-	TRBV19	TRBJ2-6	16	many	CASSLGHTSGANVLTF	TGTGCCAGTAGTCTGGGACACACCTCTGGGGCCAACGTCCTGACTTTC
-	TRBV7-2	TRBJ2-1	13	-	CASSLNQGNEQFF	TGTGCCAGCAGCCTAAACCAGGGCAATGAGCAGTTCTTC
-	TRBV19	TRBJ2-3	13	-	CASSIVLEDTQYF	TGTGCCAGTAGTATCGTCCTCGAGGATACGCAGTATTTT
-	TRBV11-3	TRBJ2-5	14	-	CASSLRGPRETQYF	TGTGCCAGCAGTCTCAGAGGTCCCCGAGAGACCCAGTACTTC
-	TRBV10-3	TRBJ2-7	14	many	CAISEGQSSYEQYF	TGTGCCATCAGTGAGGGACAGAGCTCCTACGAGCAGTACTTC
-	TRBV7-2	TRBJ2-2	14	-	CASSSGQYTGELFF	TGTGCCAGCAGCAGTGGACAGTACACCGGGGAGCTGTTTTTT
TRBD2	TRBV30	TRBJ2-1	13	-	CAWTGTRGKWQFF	TGTGCCTGGACCGGGACTAGGGGAAAGTGGCAGTTCTTC
-	TRBV6-1	TRBJ2-1	16	-	CASSEAEGRGDNEQFF	TGTGCCAGCAGTGAAGCTGAAGGGCGGGGTGACAATGAGCAGTTCTTC
-	TRBV27	TRBJ2-5	16	-	CASSPKAGVVGETQYF	TGTGCCAGCAGTCCAAAGGCCGGGGTTGTGGGGGAGACCCAGTACTTC
-	TRBV6-2/TRBV6-3	TRBJ2-7	14	few	CASSLQTSSDEQYF	TGTGCCAGCAGCCTACAGACATCGTCCGACGAGCAGTACTTC
TRBD1	TRBV29-1	TRBJ2-4	12	-	CSVGLTGNIQYF	TGCAGCGTTGGCTTGACAGGGAACATTCAGTACTTC
-	TRBV11-2	TRBJ2-1	14	-	CASSLGLLGNEQFF	TGTGCCAGCAGCTTAGGGCTACTAGGCAATGAGCAGTTCTTC
-	TRBV3-1/TRBV3-2	TRBJ2-7	14	-	CASSPGRVLYEQYF	TGTGCCAGCAGCCCGGGCAGGGTACTATACGAGCAGTACTTC
TRBD2	TRBV15	TRBJ2-1	16	-	CATSRVWAGGISEQFF	TGTGCCACCAGCAGAGTTTGGGCGGGAGGGATCAGTGAGCAGTTCTTC